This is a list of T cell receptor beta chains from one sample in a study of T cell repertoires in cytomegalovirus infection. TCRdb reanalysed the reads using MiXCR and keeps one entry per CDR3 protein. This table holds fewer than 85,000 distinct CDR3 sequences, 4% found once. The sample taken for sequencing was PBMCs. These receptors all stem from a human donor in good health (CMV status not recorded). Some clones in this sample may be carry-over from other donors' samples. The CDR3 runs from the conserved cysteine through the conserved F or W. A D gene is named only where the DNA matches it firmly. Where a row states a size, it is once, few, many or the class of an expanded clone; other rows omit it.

CASSLYWPQDTQYF	TGTGCCAGCAGCTTATATTGGCCCCAGGATACGCAGTATTTT	many	TRBV7-2	-	14	TRBJ2-3
CASSPRAGIYEQYF	TGTGCCAGCAGCCCCCGGGCGGGAATTTACGAGCAGTACTTC	many	TRBV7-2	-	14	TRBJ2-7
CATKQPGQTNTGELFF	TGTGCCACCAAACAACCGGGACAGACGAACACCGGGGAGCTGTTTTTT	many	TRBV7-2	TRBD1	16	TRBJ2-2
CASSQDRGDYGYTF	TGTGCCAGCAGCCAAGATCGAGGGGACTATGGCTACACCTTC	many	TRBV4-2	-	14	TRBJ1-2
CASSITPGPTYEQYF	TGTGCCAGCAGCATAACTCCGGGACCAACCTACGAGCAGTACTTC	many	TRBV7-2	-	15	TRBJ2-7
CATRMGQGGNQPQHF	TGTGCCACCAGAATGGGCCAGGGTGGCAATCAGCCCCAGCATTTT	many	TRBV15	-	15	TRBJ1-5
CASSSGVHYGYTF	TGTGCCAGCAGCTCAGGGGTCCACTATGGCTACACCTTC	many	TRBV7-6	-	13	TRBJ1-2
CATSSAGPGETQYF	TGTGCCACCAGCAGCGCCGGTCCCGGAGAGACCCAGTACTTC	many	TRBV15	-	14	TRBJ2-5
CASSPGHGYEQYF	TGTGCCAGCAGCCCGGGACACGGCTACGAGCAGTACTTC	many	TRBV7-2	-	13	TRBJ2-7
CASGGSGNTIYF	TGTGCCAGCGGAGGCAGTGGAAACACCATATATTTT	many	TRBV7-2	-	12	TRBJ1-3
CAIGGQGRRNEQFF	TGTGCCATCGGGGGACAGGGGAGGCGGAATGAGCAGTTCTTC	many	TRBV19	TRBD1	14	TRBJ2-1
CASSIRGTEAFF	TGTGCCAGCAGTATCCGGGGCACTGAAGCTTTCTTT	many	TRBV6-2/TRBV6-3	-	12	TRBJ1-1
CASSLRQGYAQFF	TGTGCCAGCAGCCTCCGACAGGGGTACGCGCAGTTCTTC	many	TRBV7-3	TRBD1	13	TRBJ2-1
CASSMDLGKSTEAFF	TGTGCCAGTAGTATGGACCTGGGGAAAAGCACTGAAGCTTTCTTT	many	TRBV19	-	15	TRBJ1-1
CASSRVLTSFGGEQFF	TGTGCCAGCAGCCGCGTGCTCACTAGCTTTGGGGGTGAGCAGTTCTTC	few	TRBV6-8	-	16	TRBJ2-1
CASRTGTPRDEQFF	TGCGCCAGTCGAACGGGGACCCCTCGGGATGAGCAGTTCTTC	many	TRBV5-1	-	14	TRBJ2-1
CASSQSGGAGDIQYF	TGTGCCAGCAGCCAAAGCGGGGGGGCCGGAGACATTCAGTACTTC	many	TRBV7-3	TRBD2	15	TRBJ2-4
CASSPGGAGRETQYF	TGTGCCAGCAGCCCTGGGGGGGCAGGGCGCGAGACCCAGTACTTC	many	TRBV7-2	-	15	TRBJ2-5
CASSPRPSGSDVEQFF	TGTGCCAGCAGCCCTAGACCTAGCGGGAGTGACGTTGAGCAGTTCTTC	many	TRBV7-2	TRBD2	16	TRBJ2-1
CASSLLGGGAGTQYF	TGTGCCAGCAGCTTATTGGGCGGGGGGGCTGGGACCCAGTACTTC	many	TRBV7-2	TRBD2	15	TRBJ2-5
CASSGVVNTEAFF	TGTGCCAGCAGCGGGGTGGTGAACACTGAAGCTTTCTTT	many	TRBV7-2	-	13	TRBJ1-1
CASSSNGGLGGLFF	TGTGCCAGCAGCTCTAATGGGGGCCTGGGGGGGCTGTTTTTT	many	TRBV7-2	-	14	TRBJ1-4
CASSLDPGLAGKSTDTQYF	TGTGCCAGCAGCTTAGACCCGGGACTAGCGGGAAAAAGCACAGATACGCAGTATTTT	-	TRBV7-2	TRBD2	19	TRBJ2-3
CASSPLEGTLSEQFF	TGTGCCAGCAGCCCCCTGGAAGGCACCCTGAGTGAGCAGTTCTTC	many	TRBV7-2	-	15	TRBJ2-1
CASAQQETQYF	TGTGCCAGCGCCCAGCAAGAGACCCAGTACTTC	many	TRBV2	-	11	TRBJ2-5
CASSRGPYEQYF	TGTGCCAGCAGCAGGGGGCCCTACGAGCAGTACTTC	many	TRBV7-2	TRBD1	12	TRBJ2-7
CAPPSLLCSGPNYGYTF	TGTGCCCCCCCCAGCCTTCTTTGTTCGGGCCCTAACTATGGCTACACCTTC	many	TRBV7-9	-	17	TRBJ1-2
CASRHGQETNTEAFF	TGTGCCAGCAGACACGGACAGGAGACGAACACTGAAGCTTTCTTT	many	TRBV7-9	TRBD1	15	TRBJ1-1
CASIGNTGELFF	TGTGCCAGCATAGGGAACACCGGGGAGCTGTTTTTT	many	TRBV6-6	-	12	TRBJ2-2
CASRGGGRNQPQHF	TGCGCCAGCAGGGGAGGAGGGCGCAATCAGCCCCAGCATTTT	many	TRBV10-2	-	14	TRBJ1-5
CASSFGGDRANYGYTF	TGTGCCAGCAGCTTTGGGGGAGATAGAGCTAACTATGGCTACACCTTC	many	TRBV5-4	-	16	TRBJ1-2
CASSPTGIGELFF	TGTGCCAGCAGTCCAACTGGGATCGGGGAGCTGTTTTTT	-	TRBV12-3/TRBV12-4	-	13	TRBJ2-2
CSVEAGNTIYF	TGCAGCGTTGAAGCCGGGAACACCATATATTTT	many	TRBV29-1	-	11	TRBJ1-3
CASRNAGHPYPEGHGYTF	TGTGCCAGCAGAAACGCGGGACACCCCTACCCCGAGGGCCATGGCTACACCTTC	-	TRBV7-2	-	18	TRBJ1-2
CASSLAEAGGYNEQFF	TGTGCCAGCAGCTTAGCGGAAGCGGGAGGCTACAATGAGCAGTTCTTC	many	TRBV7-8	TRBD2	16	TRBJ2-1
CASSTGPWGIQYF	TGTGCCAGCAGCACTGGACCCTGGGGCATTCAGTACTTC	many	TRBV7-8	-	13	TRBJ2-4
CASSLARETQYF	TGTGCCAGCAGCTTGGCGCGTGAGACCCAGTACTTC	many	TRBV7-2	-	12	TRBJ2-5
CASSEGGRETQYF	TGTGCCAGCAGTGAGGGGGGAAGAGAGACCCAGTACTTC	many	TRBV25-1	-	13	TRBJ2-5
CSATVTGKARQPQHF	TGCAGTGCTACCGTGACAGGGAAGGCGAGGCAGCCCCAGCATTTT	many	TRBV20-1	TRBD1	15	TRBJ1-5
CASSPRGAGPDTQYF	TGTGCCAGCAGCCCACGCGGGGCGGGACCAGATACGCAGTATTTT	many	TRBV7-2	-	15	TRBJ2-3
CASSLRDRGGLFF	TGTGCCAGCAGCTTACGGGACAGGGGGGGACTGTTTTTT	many	TRBV7-6	TRBD1	13	TRBJ1-4
CASSYDSSYRPQHF	TGTGCCAGCAGTTACGATTCCAGCTACAGGCCCCAGCATTTT	many	TRBV6-2/TRBV6-3	-	14	TRBJ1-5